This T cell receptor beta chain was observed in a study of T cell clusters in autoimmune cytopenias. Each sample's input was 250 to 300 ng genomic DNA, some 38,000 genome equivalents. Multiplex touch-down PCR amplified TRB using TRB-A and TRB-B pools in one tube. Following a re-call of the multiplex PCR reads, TCRdb has one entry per CDR3 protein and lacks DNA. The specimen's table records approximately 12,000 distinct CDR3 sequences. According to its frequency, this clonotype is medium-sized. The same sample was also studied in work on T cell repertoires in aging, cancer and after chemotherapy.

This sequence originates from a human donor in good health. The sample taken for sequencing was peripheral blood.

The CDR3 is CASSPESSGELFF. The genes are TRBV11-1 and TRBJ2-2. The CDR3 runs 13 residues. CDR1 SGHAT and CDR2 FQDESV come from the germline V gene (reference sequence).